This TCR beta chain was identified in a study of long-term antiretroviral therapy in people with HIV. Study results and caveats: The range of CDR3 lengths in HIV repertoires proved narrower than that found in controls. Those clones which expanded before ART made up the dominant part of the repertoire at all time points.

This clone appeared a single time. Its specificity is not known. Version v3.0 of the immunoSEQ assay was performed at survey level. TCRdb's copy holds only in-frame clones and misses some; the assay was immunoSEQ multiplex PCR. This sample has roughly 40,000 clones, with 85% to 95% found just once. CDR1 and CDR2 (germline): SGHRS, YFSETQ. This CDR3 comprises 16 residues. Deletions cut 4 bases from V and 5 bases from J, with 18 bases between. This rearrangement joins TRBV5-1 to TRBJ2-2, with D maybe TRBD1 (5 bases). The material was unsorted PBMCs, obtained roughly 9.5 years after starting antiretroviral therapy. The TCR comes from a young man with HIV. The chain's CDR3 is CASSRDSIQRTGELFF. CDR3 coding DNA: TGCGCCAGCAGCCGAGACAGCATCCAGAGGACCGGGGAGCTGTTTTTT.